The rows below give T cell receptor beta chains drawn from one sample of a study of T cells after yellow fever vaccination. From the 5' RACE reads, TCRdb called clonotypes with MiXCR, one entry per CDR3 protein. This table holds 300,000 or so distinct CDR3 sequences, 10% to 15% found once. The source was CD4+ T cells sorted from PBMCs, collected 45 days after the yellow fever booster vaccination. Receptors were obtained from a man aged 25-45 years who received the YFV17D yellow fever vaccine. The CDR3 runs from the conserved cysteine through the conserved F or W. A D gene is named only where the DNA matches it firmly. Clone size is stated in some rows and not others, as once, few, many or a class when expanded.

TRBJ2-2,-,TRBV29-1,-,TGCAGCGTTGAGCAGGATACCGGGGAGCTGTTTTTT,CSVEQDTGELFF
TRBJ2-5,-,TRBV7-2,-,TGTGCCAGCAGCTTATTTCTGGAGACCCAGTACTTC,CASSLFLETQYF
TRBJ2-2,-,TRBV27,-,TGTGCCAGCCGGACCGACCTGAACACCGGGGAGCTGTTTTTT,CASRTDLNTGELFF
TRBJ2-7,TRBD2,TRBV10-1,many,TGCGCCAGCAGTTGGACTAGCGAATCAGTAGAGCAGTACTTC,CASSWTSESVEQYF
TRBJ2-5,TRBD1,TRBV20-1,few,TGCAGTGCAAAACAGGGGGCGTCGGTAGAGACCCAGTACTTC,CSAKQGASVETQYF
TRBJ2-5,TRBD2,TRBV7-9,-,TGTGACAGCAGCGCCGGACTAGCGGGAGCTGGAGAGACCCAGTACTTC,CDSSAGLAGAGETQYF
TRBJ2-1,-,TRBV10-3,few,TGTGCCATCCGAAATGCCAGCTCCTACAATGAGCAGTTCTTC,CAIRNASSYNEQFF
TRBJ2-3,-,TRBV5-5,-,TGTGCCAGCAGCTTGGAATGGGGGCACACAGATACGCAGTATTTT,CASSLEWGHTDTQYF
TRBJ1-1,-,TRBV29-1,few,TGCAGCGTTGAACGGAACACTGAAGCTTTCTTT,CSVERNTEAFF
TRBJ2-7,TRBD2,TRBV20-1,few,TGCAGTGCTGATGGGACTAGCGGGAAGGGCCACGAGCAGTACTTC,CSADGTSGKGHEQYF
TRBJ2-5,-,TRBV7-2,few,TGTGCCAGCAGCGTATACTTGGAGGGGACCCAGTACTTC,CASSVYLEGTQYF
TRBJ2-5,TRBD1,TRBV29-1,many,TGCAGCGGTAATCCCCGGGACAGTCAAGAGACCCAGTACTTC,CSGNPRDSQETQYF
TRBJ1-1,-,TRBV20-1,-,TGCAGTGCTGCACAGGGAGGGGGGAACACTGAAGCTTTCTTT,CSAAQGGGNTEAFF
TRBJ2-2,-,TRBV7-2,few,TGTGCCAGCTCCAGTCCAAACGGAGCCCCGGGGGAGCTGTTTTTT,CASSSPNGAPGELFF
TRBJ2-5,-,TRBV11-2,few,TGTGCCAGCAGCCCCAGGCCAATGGAGACCCAGTACTTC,CASSPRPMETQYF
TRBJ2-5,TRBD1,TRBV7-8,few,TGTGCCAGCAGCCCCCGACAGGGCCCCCATGGGTCCCAGTACTTC,CASSPRQGPHGSQYF
TRBJ2-5,TRBD1,TRBV10-3,-,TGTGCCATCAGGAGGGACAGCGTGGGCGAGACCCAGTACTTC,CAIRRDSVGETQYF
TRBJ2-5,-,TRBV11-3,-,TGTGCCAGCAGCGCCCCGGGTTTGGCGACCCAGTACTTC,CASSAPGLATQYF
TRBJ1-2,TRBD1,TRBV11-2,few,TGTGCCAGCAGCCACCGGACAGGGTGGGATGGCTACACCTTC,CASSHRTGWDGYTF
TRBJ2-1,-,TRBV6-1,many,TGTGCCAGCAGCAAGGAATACGGCTCGAATGAGCAGTTCTTC,CASSKEYGSNEQFF
TRBJ2-3,TRBD1,TRBV5-1,few,TGCGCCAGCAGCTTGTGGGGACAGGGCTCAGATACGCAGTATTTT,CASSLWGQGSDTQYF
TRBJ2-5,-,TRBV7-2,few,TGTGCCAGCAGCTTAGATCTGGGGATGTTAGAGACCCAGTACTTC,CASSLDLGMLETQYF
TRBJ2-1,TRBD2,TRBV20-1,few,TGCAGTGCTACTACTAGCGGGCGACCAAATGAGCAGTTCTTC,CSATTSGRPNEQFF
TRBJ2-1,-,TRBV11-2,-,TGTGCCAGCAGCTTGGCCAGAACAAACAATGAGCAGTTCTTC,CASSLARTNNEQFF
TRBJ2-6,-,TRBV5-1,few,TGCGCCAGTCAATCGCAGGGCTCTGGGGCCAACGTCCTGACTTTC,CASQSQGSGANVLTF
TRBJ2-1,-,TRBV7-2,-,TGTGCCAGCAGCTTAGCGCGCGGTCTCTTTTACAATGAGCAGTTCTTC,CASSLARGLFYNEQFF
TRBJ2-2,-,TRBV21-1,few,TGTGCCAGCAGCAAATTGGCGGCGTTGCCCAACACCGGGGAGCTGTTTTTT,CASSKLAALPNTGELFF
TRBJ2-1,TRBD2,TRBV12-3/TRBV12-4,many,TGTGCCAGCAGTAGGGCCAGCGGGAGGGCCGATAATGAGCAGTTCTTC,CASSRASGRADNEQFF
TRBJ2-1,TRBD1,TRBV4-3,few,TGCGCCAGCAGCCTTGACCGGGGACAGGGGTTTGGGAATGAGCAGTTCTTC,CASSLDRGQGFGNEQFF
TRBJ2-7,TRBD1,TRBV7-2,-,TGTGCCAGCAGCTTAGAGACAGGGCGAGGCGAGCAGTACTTC,CASSLETGRGEQYF
TRBJ1-3,-,TRBV12-3/TRBV12-4,-,TGTGCCAGCAGTTTTCCCCTAGGACAACCTTTCTCTGGAAACACCATATATTTT,CASSFPLGQPFSGNTIYF
TRBJ2-2,-,TRBV5-1,once,TGCGCCAGCAGCCCCCATGTGGACACCGGGGAGCTGTTTTTT,CASSPHVDTGELFF
TRBJ2-6,TRBD2,TRBV5-1,few,TGCGCCAGCAGCCCCGACCCATCTGGGGGGGTCAACGTCCTGACTTTC,CASSPDPSGGVNVLTF
TRBJ1-6,TRBD1,TRBV20-1,-,TGCAGTGCTAGGGGGACAGGGAGATCCTATAATTCACCCCTCCACTTT,CSARGTGRSYNSPLHF
TRBJ2-2,-,TRBV27,few,TGTGCCAGCAGTCATAGGGGGACCGGGGAGCTGTTTTTT,CASSHRGTGELFF
TRBJ2-2,-,TRBV12-3/TRBV12-4,-,TGTGCCAGCAGTTCCACCCGTCGCCATACCGGGGAGCTGTTTTTT,CASSSTRRHTGELFF
TRBJ1-6,TRBD1,TRBV7-9,-,TGTGCCAGCAGTAGGGACAGCGATAATTCACCCCTCCACTTT,CASSRDSDNSPLHF
TRBJ2-3,-,TRBV7-9,many,TGTGCCAGCAGCTTAGCCGGACCAGTGGTAGATACGCAGTATTTT,CASSLAGPVVDTQYF
TRBJ1-5,-,TRBV18,-,TGTGCCAGCTCAACGATGGACAGAAATCAGCCCCAGCATTTT,CASSTMDRNQPQHF
TRBJ1-4,-,TRBV20-1,many,TGCAGTGCTAGAGATATGTCGGGGGCTGAAAAACTGTTTTTT,CSARDMSGAEKLFF
TRBJ2-7,TRBD2,TRBV5-1,-,TGCGCCAGCAGCGGAACGGCGGGAGGGCCTAACGAGCAGTACTTC,CASSGTAGGPNEQYF
TRBJ2-1,-,TRBV7-2,-,TGTGCCAGCAGCTTAGCTGGCGGGACTTACTACAATGAGCAGTTCTTC,CASSLAGGTYYNEQFF
TRBJ2-5,-,TRBV5-1,-,TGCGCCAGCAGCACAACCCCGGGGACACAGTACCAAGAGACCCAGTACTTC,CASSTTPGTQYQETQYF
TRBJ2-1,-,TRBV25-1,-,TGTGCCAGCAGCTGGACAGTCTACAATGAGCAGTTCTTC,CASSWTVYNEQFF
TRBJ2-6,-,TRBV7-8,-,TGTGCCAGCAGCTCAGGTCGAGGGACTGGGGCCAACGTCCTGACTTTC,CASSSGRGTGANVLTF
TRBJ2-3,-,TRBV30,-,TGTGCCTGGAGTGTTCTTGGCGTGGGAGATACGCAGTATTTT,CAWSVLGVGDTQYF
TRBJ2-1,-,TRBV7-9,-,TGTGCCAGCAGCTTGGAAGGTCTACAGGTTGAGCAGTTCTTC,CASSLEGLQVEQFF
TRBJ2-3,-,TRBV6-5,-,TGTGCCAGCAGTTATCGTAGCTCGAGCTCAGATACGCAGTATTTT,CASSYRSSSSDTQYF
TRBJ2-1,-,TRBV14,-,TGTGCCACCTACGAGTACTCCTACAATGAGCAGTTCTTC,CATYEYSYNEQFF
TRBJ2-2,-,TRBV9,-,TGTGCCAGCAGGGAGGACTGGAACACCGGGGAGCTGTTTTTT,CASREDWNTGELFF
TRBJ2-3,TRBD2,TRBV20-1,-,TGCAGTGCTAGCCTAGCGGGAGCGGGAGATACGCAGTATTTT,CSASLAGAGDTQYF